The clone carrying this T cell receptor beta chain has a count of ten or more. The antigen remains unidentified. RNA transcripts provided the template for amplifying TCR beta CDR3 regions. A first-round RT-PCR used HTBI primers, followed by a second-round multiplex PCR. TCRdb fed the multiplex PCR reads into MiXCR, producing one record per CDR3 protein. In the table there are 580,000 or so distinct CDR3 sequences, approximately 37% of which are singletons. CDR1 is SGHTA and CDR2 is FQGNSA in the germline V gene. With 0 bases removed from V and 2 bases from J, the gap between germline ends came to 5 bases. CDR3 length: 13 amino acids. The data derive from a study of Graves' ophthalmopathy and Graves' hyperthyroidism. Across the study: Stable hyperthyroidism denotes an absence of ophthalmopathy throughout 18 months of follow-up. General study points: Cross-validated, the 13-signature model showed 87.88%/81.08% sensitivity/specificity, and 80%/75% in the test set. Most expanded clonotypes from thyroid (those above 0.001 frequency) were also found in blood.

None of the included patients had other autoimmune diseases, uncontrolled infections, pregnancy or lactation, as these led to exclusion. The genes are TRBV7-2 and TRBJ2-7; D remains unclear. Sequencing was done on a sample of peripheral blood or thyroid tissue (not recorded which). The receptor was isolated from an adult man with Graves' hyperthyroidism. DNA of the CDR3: TGTGCCAGCAGCTTAGCGACCACCTACGAGCAGTACTTC. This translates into CASSLATTYEQYF. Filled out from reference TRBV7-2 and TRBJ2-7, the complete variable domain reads GAGVSQSPSNKVTEKGKDVELRCDPISGHTALYWYRQSLGQGLEFLIYFQGNSAPDKSGLPSDRFSAERTGGSVSTLTIQRTQQEDSAVYLCASSLATTYEQYFGPGTRLTVT.